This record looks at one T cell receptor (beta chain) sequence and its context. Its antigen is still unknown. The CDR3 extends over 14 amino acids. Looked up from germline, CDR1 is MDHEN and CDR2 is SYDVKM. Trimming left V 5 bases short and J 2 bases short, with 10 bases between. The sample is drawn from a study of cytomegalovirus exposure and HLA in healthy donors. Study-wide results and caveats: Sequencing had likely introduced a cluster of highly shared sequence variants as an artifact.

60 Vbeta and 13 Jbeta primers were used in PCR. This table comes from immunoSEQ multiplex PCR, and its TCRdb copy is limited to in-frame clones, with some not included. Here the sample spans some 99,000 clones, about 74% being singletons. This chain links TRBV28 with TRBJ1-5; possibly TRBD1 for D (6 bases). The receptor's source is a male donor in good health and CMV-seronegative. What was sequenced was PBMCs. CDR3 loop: CASSNRVGNQPQHF. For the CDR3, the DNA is TGTGCCAGCAGTAACAGGGTTGGCAATCAGCCCCAGCATTTT.